Reported below is one T cell receptor (beta chain). The antigen is not known. This sample is drawn from a study of siplizumab effects on memory and regulatory T cells. Findings and limits, study-wide: Sequences below about 10^-5 frequency were poorly captured, and few alloreactive clones mapped to unstimulated subsets. The alloresponse seemed to draw substantially on naive T cells, which appeared more diverse than memory cells. Proliferating Tregs in siplizumab cultures were never verified as suppressive. Siplizumab caused a significant drop in alloreactive sequences traceable to unstimulated CD4+ memory cells.

Sequencing was performed with immunoSEQ multiplex PCR; in TCRdb, only in-frame clones are kept and a portion is missing. Among approximately 84,000 clones, approximately 95% were seen once, and the ten largest hold around 20%. The V end was cut by 2 bases, the J end by 4 bases, with 19 bases between. This CDR3 spans 17 amino acids. Germline values: CDR1 SGHTA, CDR2 FQGTGA. This TCR was recovered from a human donor in good health. The rearrangement uses TRBV7-3 and TRBJ2-3; a weak D match, TRBD2 (6 bases). The material sequenced was CD8+ T cells sorted from blood. This CDR3 reads CASSLRGRTSGADTQYF. Here the CDR3 DNA reads TGTGCCAGCAGCTTACGGGGGAGGACCTCTGGTGCAGATACGCAGTATTTT. Full variable domain (missing parts from reference TRBV7-3 and TRBJ2-3): GAGVSQTPSNKVTEKGKYVELRCDPISGHTALYWYRQSLGQGPEFLIYFQGTGAADDSGLPNDRFFAVRPEGSVSTLKIQRTERGDSAVYLCASSLRGRTSGADTQYFGPGTRLTVL.